This passage covers 10 T cell receptor beta chains from one sample sequenced in a study of CD8+CD57+ T cells in acquired aplastic anemia. Only patients with CD8+CD57+ cell expansion on flow cytometry were chosen for sequencing. The use of genomic DNA as template underpinned the TCR beta VDJ and CDR3 profiling. TCRdb reprocessed the reads via MiXCR and lists one record per CDR3 protein. The sample has about 180,000 distinct CDR3 sequences, about half seen once; the top ten hold approximately 13%. The sequencing sample was made of sorted CD4+, CD8+, or CD8+CD57+ T cells (not recorded which) from PBMCs. The receptors were sampled from a human donor with aplastic anemia.

This clonotype has at least ten counts. The rearrangement links TRBV6-1 to TRBJ2-3, with D perhaps matching TRBD1 (6 bases). The V end was cut by 8 bases, the J end by 3 bases, with 12 bases between. This CDR3 has 13 amino acids. CDR1 and CDR2 (germline): MNHNS, SASEGT. CDR3: CASALQGTDTQYF. In DNA form, the CDR3 reads TGTGCCAGCGCGCTACAGGGTACAGATACGCAGTATTTT.

This clonotype was observed a handful of times. J is TRBJ2-5 and V is TRBV9; D perhaps matches TRBD2 (6 bases). V dropped 3 bases and J dropped 4 bases, with 13 bases sitting between them. This CDR3 has 14 amino acids. Germline CDR1 reads SGDLS; CDR2 reads YYNGEE. The CDR3 bases are TGTGCCAGCAGCGCGGGGGACTCCCGAGAGACCCAGTACTTC. This sequence encodes CASSAGDSRETQYF.

This clonotype was seen at least ten times. The genes are TRBV20-1 and TRBJ1-2; D is undetermined. Germline V gives CDR1 DFQATT, CDR2 SNEGSKA (reference sequence). CDR3 length equals 12 residues. With 3 bases removed from V and 4 bases from J, the gap between germline ends came to 9 bases. CDR3: CSASGLGYGYTF. The CDR3 DNA reads TGCAGTGCTAGCGGATTGGGCTATGGCTACACCTTC.

A single count supports this clonotype. The chain has TRBV7-2 and TRBJ1-1; D is uncertain. The V gene's germline CDR1 is SGHTA and CDR2 FQGNSA. The CDR3 consists of 14 residues. The V and J ends lost 2 bases and 5 bases respectively, with 12 bases between them. The CDR3 reads CASSLTDRGTEAFF. CDR3 coding DNA: TGTGCCAGCAGCTTAACGGACCGGGGAACTGAAGCTTTCTTT.

This chain uses TRBV30 with TRBJ1-6, with D perhaps matching TRBD1 (5 bases). The CDR3 covers 13 residues. With 1 base removed from V and 13 bases from J, the gap between germline ends came to 14 bases. Germline V lookup: CDR1 GTSNPN, CDR2 SVGIG (reference sequence). The CDR3 reads CAWSESGTTPLHF. CDR3 DNA: TGTGCCTGGAGTGAGTCTGGGACGACTCCCCTCCACTTT.

This clonotype was observed many times. The V gene is TRBV24-1, the J gene TRBJ1-1; 7 bases match TRBD1. With 2 bases clipped from V and 13 bases from J, the junction kept 6 bases outside the gene matches. This CDR3 contains 12 residues. From germline, CDR1 is KGHDR and CDR2 SFDVKD. The CDR3 DNA sequence: TGTGCCACCAGTGATTACAGGGGAGGGTTTTTCTTT. It encodes CATSDYRGGFFF.

This clonotype was detected ten times or more. The V and J genes are TRBV19 and TRBJ2-3, with D perhaps being TRBD1 or TRBD2 (5 bases each). Germline V gene data show CDR1 as LNHDA and CDR2 as SQIVND (reference sequence). V was trimmed by 1 base and J by 5 bases, leaving 13 bases between them. The CDR3 is made up of 15 amino acids. The CDR3 is CASSIGGVGKDTQYF. CDR3 coding DNA: TGTGCCAGTAGTATAGGAGGGGTTGGGAAAGATACGCAGTATTTT.

As for this clonotype: A much more abundant neighbour one base away suggests this may be a read error. The CDR3 does not end in the conserved phenylalanine or tryptophan, so this is likely a read error. This rearrangement joins TRBV5-1 to TRBJ2-2; tentatively, D is TRBD1 (6 bases). Per the germline V gene, CDR1 is SGHRS and CDR2 is YFSETQ. The CDR3 sequence is 15 residues long. The V end was cut by 5 bases, the J end by 0 bases, with 11 bases between. Here the CDR3 reads CASSFGTTNTGELFS. In DNA, the CDR3 is TGCGCCAGCAGTTTCGGGACAACGAACACCGGGGAGCTGTTTTCT.

This clonotype was seen only a few times. The J gene is TRBJ1-6, the V gene TRBV7-3; D unclear. The germline V and J ends were trimmed by 4 bases and 8 bases, with 9 bases remaining between them. Germline lookup yields CDR1 SGHTA and CDR2 FQGTGA. There are 13 residues in the CDR3. The CDR3 here is CASSSQPDSPLHF. Written as DNA, the CDR3 is TGTGCCAGCAGCTCGCAGCCTGATTCACCCCTCCACTTT.

Turning to this clonotype: This could be a read error, since a much larger clone is one nucleotide away. This chain connects TRBV5-1 to TRBJ2-5; unclear D gene. CDR3 length: 15 residues. Germline CDR1 is SGHRS and CDR2 is YFSETQ. The DNA of the CDR3 is TGCGCCAGCAGCTTGGAGACGTCCCCCCAAAAGACCCAGTACTTC. Translation: CASSLETSPQKTQYF.